This section outlines one T cell receptor (beta chain) sequence together with its context. The antigen remains unidentified. The data were taken from a study of cytomegalovirus exposure and HLA in healthy donors. General study points: Later analysis showed TCR association rates varying by HLA locus, highest for DRB1 and lowest for HLA-C. The availability of immune exposure information extended only to CMV serostatus. In a later analysis, productive TCRs from donors in an Asian-associated ancestry cluster reportedly carried fewer N-insertions than the cohort mean.

Losses at the gene ends were 2 bases for V and 2 bases for J; bases not matched to a gene: 3. Germline assignment: CDR1 MGHRA and CDR2 YSYEKL. The CDR3 contains 15 residues. The PCR used 60 Vbeta and 13 Jbeta primers. Clones were read by immunoSEQ multiplex PCR, and TCRdb kept only the in-frame ones, dropping some. The data show 150,000 to 200,000 clones, with roughly 85% seen just once and about 0.85% held by the top ten. This sequence joins TRBV4-1 and TRBJ1-1, with 9 bases fitting TRBD1. The receptor was derived from a woman aged 30 to 39 in good health and CMV-seronegative. Sequenced: PBMCs. CDR3 in DNA: TGCGCCAGCAGCCAACACAGGGGGCCAAACACTGAAGCTTTCTTT. This gives the protein CASSQHRGPNTEAFF.